These 3 T cell receptor beta chains originate from one sample sequenced in a study of blood T cell repertoires in COVID-19. Sequenced by immunoSEQ multiplex PCR; TCRdb stores in-frame clones only, minus some. The sample yields about 82,000 clones, about 80% seen once. The specimen was peripheral blood. The origin of the receptors is a woman in her 40s with active or convalescent COVID-19.

CDR3 in DNA: TGTGCCAGCTCACCCCCGACTAGCGGGGGGGATTACACCGGGGAGCTGTTTTTT. Amino acids: CASSPPTSGGDYTGELFF. The chain joins TRBV18 to TRBJ2-2; TRBD2 agrees at 14 bases. The CDR3 consists of 18 residues. Trimming at V came to 3 bases and at J to 3 bases, leaving 6 bases not matched to a gene. The germline CDR1 and CDR2 sequences are KGHSH and LQKENI.

The chain has TRBV9 and TRBJ1-5, with a weak D call TRBD1 (6 bases). Trimming shortened V by 6 bases and J by 5 bases, and 18 bases separated the two germline ends. The CDR3 sequence is 15 residues long. Germline lookup yields CDR1 SGDLS and CDR2 YYNGEE. CDR3 in amino acids: CASTTTQGSDQPQHF. CDR3 bases: TGTGCCAGCACCACAACACAGGGTTCTGATCAGCCCCAGCATTTT.

The chain uses TRBV7-2 and TRBJ2-6; a possible D gene is TRBD1 (7 bases). Germline lookup yields CDR1 SGHTA and CDR2 FQGNSA. Trimming cost V 5 bases and J 0 bases, with 14 bases left between them. This CDR3 spans 17 amino acids. The CDR3: CASSAGQYFSGANVLTF. The CDR3, as DNA: TGTGCCAGCAGCGCGGGACAGTATTTCTCTGGGGCCAACGTCCTGACTTTC.